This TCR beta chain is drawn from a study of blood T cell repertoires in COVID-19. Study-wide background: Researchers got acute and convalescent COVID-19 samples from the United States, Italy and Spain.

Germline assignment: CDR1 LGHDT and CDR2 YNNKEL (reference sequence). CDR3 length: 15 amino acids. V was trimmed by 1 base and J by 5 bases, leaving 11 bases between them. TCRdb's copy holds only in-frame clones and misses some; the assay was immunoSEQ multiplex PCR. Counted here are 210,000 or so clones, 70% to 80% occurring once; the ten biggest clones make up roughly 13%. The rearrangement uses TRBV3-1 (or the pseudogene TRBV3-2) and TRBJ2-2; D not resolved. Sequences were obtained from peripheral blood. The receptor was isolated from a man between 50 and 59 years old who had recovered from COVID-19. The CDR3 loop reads CASSQVFGETGELFF. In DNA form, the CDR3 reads TGTGCCAGCAGCCAAGTCTTCGGAGAAACCGGGGAGCTGTTTTTT.